This passage covers 17 T cell receptor beta chains from one sample sequenced in a study of T cells after yellow fever vaccination. TCRdb fed the 5' RACE reads into MiXCR, producing one record per CDR3 protein. The data hold 230,000 or so distinct CDR3 sequences, with 6% to 8% observed a single time. The specimen was CD4+ T cells sorted from PBMCs, collected on the day of the yellow fever booster vaccination. The receptors come from a man aged 25-45 years who received the YFV17D yellow fever vaccine.

CDR3 nucleotide sequence: TGTGCCAGCAGCCCGTACAGGGGCGCTGTTGGCTACACCTTC. This codes for CASSPYRGAVGYTF. The chain couples TRBV7-2 to TRBJ1-2, with 7 nucleotides matching TRBD1. CDR1 SGHTA and CDR2 FQGNSA come from the germline V gene. V shed 5 bases and J 7 bases; nucleotides not matched to a gene: 10. CDR3 length equals 14 residues.

The V and J genes are TRBV6-5 and TRBJ2-3, with 9 bases aligning to TRBD2. Losses at the gene ends were 3 bases for V and 0 bases for J; bases not matched to a gene: 13. The CDR3 totals 19 residues. Germline CDR1 MNHEY, CDR2 SVGAGI. Here the CDR3 DNA reads TGTGCCAGCAGTTATAGCAGGGGTCCTAGCGGGGTTAGCACAGATACGCAGTATTTT. Translated: CASSYSRGPSGVSTDTQYF.

The genes are TRBV4-3 and TRBJ1-2, with a weak D call TRBD1 (5 bases). Germline loops: CDR1 LGHNA, CDR2 YSLEER. V shed 1 base and J shed 1 base, with 10 bases lying between them. The CDR3 is 15 residues long. CDR3 in DNA: TGCGCCAGCAGCCAAGTCACGGACATTAACTATGGCTACACCTTC. It encodes CASSQVTDINYGYTF.

This rearrangement joins TRBV5-1 to TRBJ2-7; D may match TRBD1 or TRBD2 (5 bases each). V dropped 0 bases and J dropped 7 bases, with 20 bases sitting between them. This CDR3 is 16 amino acids long. Germline V gene lookup returns CDR1 SGHRS and CDR2 YFSETQ. The CDR3 coding sequence is TGCGCCAGCAGCTTGGAACCCGGGACGAAAGGCGGGGAGCAGTACTTC. It codes for CASSLEPGTKGGEQYF.

This clonotype has just a few counts. The gene calls are TRBV28 and TRBJ1-4, with 10 bases lining up with TRBD1. Germline V CDR1 and CDR2: MDHEN, SYDVKM. V lost 6 bases, J lost 8 bases, and 15 bases stayed unmatched. The CDR3 length is 17 residues. The CDR3 protein is CASRDTPGQGMGEKLFF. CDR3 sequence (DNA): TGTGCCAGCAGGGACACTCCGGGACAGGGGATGGGCGAAAAACTGTTTTTT.

This clonotype was seen many times. The J gene is TRBJ2-3, the V gene TRBV4-1, with D hard to call. This CDR3 is 15 amino acids long. Germline lookup yields CDR1 MGHRA and CDR2 YSYEKL. V lost 1 base and J lost 1, with 9 bases in between. The CDR3 protein is CASSQGSRGTDTQYF. CDR3 nucleotides: TGCGCCAGCAGCCAAGGGTCTCGGGGCACAGATACGCAGTATTTT.

There are many counts of this clonotype. This sequence joins TRBV5-8 and TRBJ2-2; maybe TRBD1 (5 bases). Germline CDR1 reads SGHTS; CDR2 reads YDEGEE. Trimming cost V 6 bases and J 2 bases, with 14 bases left between them. The CDR3 has 15 amino acids. This CDR3 reads CASTKVWTNTGELFF. The DNA of the CDR3 is TGTGCCAGCACTAAGGTGTGGACAAACACCGGGGAGCTGTTTTTT.

The chain employs TRBV10-2 and TRBJ2-7; 10 bases align to TRBD1. V shed 6 bases and J 2 bases; nucleotides not matched to a gene: 7. This CDR3 spans 15 amino acids. Germline CDR1 is WSHSY and CDR2 is SAAADI. The CDR3 here is CASRASGTGAYEQYF. Here the CDR3 DNA reads TGCGCCAGCAGAGCCTCCGGGACAGGGGCCTACGAGCAGTACTTC.

This clonotype turned up a few times. The chain combines TRBV20-1 with TRBJ1-5; TRBD1 matches at 9 bases. In germline, CDR1 is DFQATT, CDR2 SNEGSKA (reference sequence). Germline trimming cut 2 bases from V and 5 bases from J; bases unmatched to any gene: 7. The CDR3 is 15 amino acids. The CDR3 sequence is CSARSFGTGYQPQHF. CDR3 sequence (DNA): TGCAGTGCTAGAAGCTTCGGGACAGGGTATCAGCCCCAGCATTTT.

The chain links TRBV4-3 to TRBJ2-2; tentative D call: TRBD2 (5 bases). The CDR3 loop spans 16 amino acids. The V end was cut by 0 bases, the J end by 7 bases, with 15 bases between. The V gene's germline CDR1 is LGHNA and CDR2 YSLEER. The CDR3 region is CASSQDGDSAGGELFF. CDR3 DNA: TGCGCCAGCAGCCAAGATGGTGATAGCGCGGGCGGGGAGCTGTTTTTT.

This clonotype was counted between two and nine times. This CDR3 reads CASSLDPLTGELFF. CDR3 nucleotides: TGTGCCAGCAGCTTAGATCCGTTAACCGGGGAGCTGTTTTTT. The chain is built from TRBV11-3 and TRBJ2-2, with D unclear. The ends were cut back, 0 bases at V and 5 bases at J, with 7 bases in the middle. The germline gives CDR1 SGHNT, CDR2 YENEEA. This CDR3 is 14 amino acids long. Looking up the rest from reference TRBV11-3 and TRBJ2-2 gives the full variable domain: EAGVVQSPRYKIIEKKQPVAFWCNPISGHNTLYWYLQNLGQGPELLIRYENEEAVDDSQLPKDRFSAERLKGVDSTLKIQPAELGDSAVYLCASSLDPLTGELFFGEGSRLTVL.

This clonotype appeared many times. V gene TRBV12-3 or TRBV12-4 combines with J gene TRBJ1-1; the D is unclear. V shed 5 bases and J shed 3 bases, with 10 bases lying between them. The CDR3 extends over 13 amino acids. The CDR3: CASSTHGYTEAFF. CDR3 nucleotide sequence: TGTGCCAGCAGTACCCACGGGTACACTGAAGCTTTCTTT.

This clonotype was recorded many times. The rearrangement joins TRBV7-9 to TRBJ2-1; D is tentatively TRBD1 or TRBD2 (5 bases each). Trimming stripped 6 bases from V and 4 bases from J, with 16 bases between. Germline loops: CDR1 SEHNR, CDR2 FQNEAQ (reference sequence). The CDR3 is 15 amino acids. The CDR3 DNA follows: TGTGCCAGCAGATGGGCTAGTGGGGGTTACAATGAGCAGTTCTTC. Amino acids: CASRWASGGYNEQFF.

This chain uses TRBV13 with TRBJ2-2, with 7 bases that match TRBD2. J gave up 0 bases and V 0 bases, and 1 base lay outside the gene matches. The CDR3 loop spans 16 amino acids. Per the germline V gene, CDR1 is PRHDT and CDR2 is FYEKMQ (reference sequence). The CDR3 spells CASSLGAGSNTGELFF. CDR3 DNA sequence: TGTGCCAGCAGCTTAGGAGCGGGGTCGAACACCGGGGAGCTGTTTTTT. The full variable domain, rest sourced from reference TRBV13 and TRBJ2-2, is AAGVIQSPRHLIKEKRETATLKCYPIPRHDTVYWYQQGPGQDPQFLISFYEKMQSDKGSIPDRFSAQQFSDYHSELNMSSLELGDSALYFCASSLGAGSNTGELFFGEGSRLTVL.

This clonotype was observed at least ten times. The chain carries TRBV12-3 or TRBV12-4 and TRBJ1-5; possible D gene TRBD1, 6 bases. The CDR3 runs 15 residues. The V end lost 3 bases, the J end lost 4 bases, and 13 bases lay between the germline ends. DNA for the CDR3: TGTGCCAGCAGTTTGCAACAGGGTCAAAATCAGCCCCAGCATTTT. This encodes CASSLQQGQNQPQHF.

This clonotype occurred many times. The rearrangement uses TRBV20-1 and TRBJ1-1; TRBD1 matches 7 bases. Germline values: CDR1 DFQATT, CDR2 SNEGSKA (reference sequence). The CDR3 totals 13 residues. The trim removed 6 bases at V and 3 bases at J, leaving 7 bases unmatched. CDR3 loop: CSAEPQGYTEAFF. The CDR3 DNA sequence: TGCAGTGCCGAGCCACAGGGGTACACTGAAGCTTTCTTT.

The sample holds a few counts of this clonotype. The CDR3 sequence: CASSPHRGDTQYF. For the CDR3, the DNA is TGTGCCAGCAGCCCGCACAGGGGAGATACGCAGTATTTT. The V call is TRBV7-3, the J call TRBJ2-3; TRBD1 aligns across 7 bases. V shed 5 bases, J shed 5 bases, and the junction held 4 bases outside the gene matches. Per germline, CDR1 SGHTA and CDR2 FQGTGA. This CDR3 comprises 13 residues.